This TCR beta chain appears in the sequencing data of a study of T cell changes during pregnancy in multiple sclerosis. Germline-derived CDR1 and CDR2 are LNHDA and SQIVND (reference sequence). The length of the CDR3 is 13 residues. V gave up 5 bases and J gave up 3 bases, with 8 bases separating them. This table comes from immunoSEQ multiplex PCR, and its TCRdb copy is limited to in-frame clones, with some not included. The sample records tens of thousands of clones, 90% to 95% being singletons. This TCR came from a female donor with multiple sclerosis, enrolled in a pregnancy study. Material: peripheral blood, obtained in the third trimester of pregnancy. J is TRBJ1-5 and V is TRBV19; D call uncertain. This chain's CDR3 is CASSVQINQPQHF. As DNA, the CDR3 is TGTGCCAGTAGTGTACAGATCAATCAGCCCCAGCATTTT.